This T cell receptor (beta chain) was observed in a study of vaccination and CD4 T cells after COVID-19. Once obtained from cultured CD4+ T cells, the DNA was sequenced using the Oncomine TCR Beta short-read assay. MiXCR, run by TCRdb on the PCR reads, gives a single entry per CDR3 protein. Among more than 12,000 distinct CDR3 sequences listed, nearly 75% were seen once. In the case of this clonotype: The antigen remains unidentified.

The V end was cut by 3 bases, the J end by 4 bases, with 10 bases between. CDR3 length equals 15 residues. The V gene's germline CDR1 is SGHTA and CDR2 FQGNSA. As for treatment: 10-day PBMC culture with coronavirus spike peptide pools or control peptides (ViraFEST assay). First, ViraFEST expanded antigen-specific T cells with peptide pools, and next it sequenced the TCRs. This receptor was taken from a human donor who had recovered from COVID-19. The V call is TRBV7-2, the J call TRBJ2-6; D is possibly TRBD1 (6 bases). Sequencing input: CD4+ T cells from blood, cultured in vitro. This CDR3 is CASSFAGAGANVLTF. The CDR3 DNA is TGTGCCAGCAGCTTCGCAGGGGCGGGGGCCAACGTCCTGACTTTC.